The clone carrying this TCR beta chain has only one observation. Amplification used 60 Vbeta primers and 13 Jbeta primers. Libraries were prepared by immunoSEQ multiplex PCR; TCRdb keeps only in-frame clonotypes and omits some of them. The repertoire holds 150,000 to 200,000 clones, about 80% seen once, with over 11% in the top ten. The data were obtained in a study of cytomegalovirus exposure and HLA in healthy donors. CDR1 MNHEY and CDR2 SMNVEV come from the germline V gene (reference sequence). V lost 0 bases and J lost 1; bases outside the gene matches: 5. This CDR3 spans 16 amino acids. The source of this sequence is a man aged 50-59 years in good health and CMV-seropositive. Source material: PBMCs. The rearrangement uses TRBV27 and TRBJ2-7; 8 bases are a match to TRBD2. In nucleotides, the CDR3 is TGTGCCAGCAGTTTATCTGGCGGGGGGAGTTCCTACGAGCAGTACTTC. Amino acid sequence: CASSLSGGGSSYEQYF.